This TCR beta chain was obtained from a study of ipilimumab plus nivolumab after autologous stem cell transplantation. As for the study in general: Patients received a median of about 5 ipilimumab and 8 nivolumab doses.

Only in-frame clones appear in the TCRdb table, and some are missing; sequencing was by immunoSEQ multiplex PCR. Among over 8,000 clones listed, approximately 80% were seen once. Comments on this clone: As yet, its antigen is unknown.

Starting 14 to 28 days after autologous transplant, ipilimumab 1 mg/kg was given. The study's findings and limits: Per the authors, repertoire, Treg and microbiota data justify further study.

Trimming took off 0 bases at V and 3 bases at J, with 12 bases between the two ends. Germline loops: CDR1 LGHNA, CDR2 YSLEER. The length of the CDR3 is 15 residues. The source material was PBMCs, sampled in a trial of ipilimumab plus nivolumab as post-transplant consolidation. The TCR comes from a male donor with diffuse large B-cell lymphoma. The chain uses TRBV4-3 and TRBJ2-7; D uncertain. The DNA for the CDR3 is TGCGCCAGCAGCCAAGATAAGGACGGATACTACGAGCAGTACTTC. It encodes CASSQDKDGYYEQYF.